This T cell receptor beta chain was captured in a study of T cells in Graves' hyperthyroidism and ophthalmopathy. This clonotype was found a few times. TCR beta CDR3 region amplification was performed from RNA transcripts. The HTBI primer set served for first-round RT-PCR of the TCR CDR3. TCRdb reprocessed the multiplex PCR reads via MiXCR and lists one record per CDR3 protein. Here the sample spans roughly 520,000 distinct CDR3 sequences, approximately 24% being singletons. Exclusion followed for patients with uncontrolled infection, other autoimmune disease, pregnancy or lactation. Isolation of PBMCs was performed on 8.5 to 10 ml fresh peripheral blood. V lost 11 bases and J lost 1, with 14 bases in between. Germline V gives CDR1 SGHAT, CDR2 FQNNGV. The CDR3 runs to 13 residues.

Sequencing was performed on blood. The chain couples TRBV11-2 to TRBJ1-1; TRBD1 might be the D (6 bases). The receptor's source is a woman aged 30 to 39 with Graves' ophthalmopathy. The CDR3 DNA is TGTGCCTGTAAACCACAGGGGAACACTGAAGCTTTCTTT. Translated: CACKPQGNTEAFF.